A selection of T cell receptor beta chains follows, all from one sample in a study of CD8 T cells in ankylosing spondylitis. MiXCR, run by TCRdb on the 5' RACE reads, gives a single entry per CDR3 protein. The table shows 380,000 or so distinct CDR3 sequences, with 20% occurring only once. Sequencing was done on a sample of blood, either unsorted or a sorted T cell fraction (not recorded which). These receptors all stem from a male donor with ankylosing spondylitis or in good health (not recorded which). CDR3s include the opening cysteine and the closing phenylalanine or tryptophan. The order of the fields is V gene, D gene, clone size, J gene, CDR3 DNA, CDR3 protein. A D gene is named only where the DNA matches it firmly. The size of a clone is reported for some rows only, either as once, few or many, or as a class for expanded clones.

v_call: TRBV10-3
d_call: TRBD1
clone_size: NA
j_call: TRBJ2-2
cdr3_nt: TGTGCCATCAGTGGTGATCGCTCACGCGCGAGGGGGCTGAACACCGGGGAGCTGTTTTTT
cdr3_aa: CAISGDRSRARGLNTGELFF

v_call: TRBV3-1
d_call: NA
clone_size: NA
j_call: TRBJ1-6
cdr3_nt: TGTGCCAGCAAGGAGGGGGCCTATAATTCACCCCTCCACTTT
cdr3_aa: CASKEGAYNSPLHF

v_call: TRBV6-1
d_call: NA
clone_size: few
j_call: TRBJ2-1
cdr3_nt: TGTGCCAGCAAAAATGGGGCCGCTACAGTTTACAATGAGCAGTTCTTC
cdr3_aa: CASKNGAATVYNEQFF

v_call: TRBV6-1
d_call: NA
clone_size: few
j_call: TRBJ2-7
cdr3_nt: TGTGCCAGCAGTGATGGGACCTTGTCCGACGAGCAGTACTTC
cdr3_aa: CASSDGTLSDEQYF

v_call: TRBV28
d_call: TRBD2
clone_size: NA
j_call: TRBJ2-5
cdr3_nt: TGTGCCAGCAGTTGGGTAGCGGGGGGCGATGAGACCCAGTACTTC
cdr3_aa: CASSWVAGGDETQYF

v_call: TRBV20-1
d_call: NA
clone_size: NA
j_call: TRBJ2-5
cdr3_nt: TGCAGTGCAACCGCCGGGGTGAGCCTCCAAGAGACCCAGTACTTC
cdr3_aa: CSATAGVSLQETQYF

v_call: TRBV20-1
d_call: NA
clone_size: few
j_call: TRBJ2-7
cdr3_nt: TGCAGTGCTAGACTTGCAGGAGGCGAGCAGTACTTC
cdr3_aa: CSARLAGGEQYF

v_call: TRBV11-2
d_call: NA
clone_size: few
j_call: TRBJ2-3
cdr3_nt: TGTGCCAGCAGCTTTTTTATGGCGGCGGGGACTGACACAGATACGCAGTATTTT
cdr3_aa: CASSFFMAAGTDTDTQYF

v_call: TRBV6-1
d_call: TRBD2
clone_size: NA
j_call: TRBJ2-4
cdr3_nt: TGTGCCAGCAGTACCCCGGTTGGGCTTACTAGCGGGGCTCCGATTCAGTACTTC
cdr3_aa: CASSTPVGLTSGAPIQYF

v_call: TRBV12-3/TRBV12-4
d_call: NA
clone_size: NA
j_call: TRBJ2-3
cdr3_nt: TGTGCCAGCAGTTTAGCCCTGCTGCAGGATACGCAGTATTTT
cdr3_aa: CASSLALLQDTQYF